What follows is one T cell receptor (beta chain) and its context. Per the germline V gene, CDR1 is SGHTA and CDR2 is FQGNSA. CDR3 size: 13 residues. V lost 5 bases, J lost 6 bases, and 14 bases lay in between. Symptom resolution, clearance, or two negative PCRs marked the recovered donors of Cohort 3. Assay used: immunoSEQ multiplex PCR; TCRdb lists only in-frame clones, some missing. This sample carries approximately 350,000 clones, less than 90% of them seen once, and the ten largest clones take around 5%. The data stem from a study of blood T cell repertoires in COVID-19. The chain combines TRBV7-2 with TRBJ2-7; D possibly corresponds to TRBD1 (6 bases). This receptor was taken from a woman between 50 and 59 years old who had recovered from COVID-19. Sequencing input: PBMCs or T cells enriched from blood (not recorded which). CDR3: CASSQTGLVEQYF. The CDR3 coding sequence is TGTGCCAGCAGCCAGACAGGCCTGGTCGAGCAGTACTTC.